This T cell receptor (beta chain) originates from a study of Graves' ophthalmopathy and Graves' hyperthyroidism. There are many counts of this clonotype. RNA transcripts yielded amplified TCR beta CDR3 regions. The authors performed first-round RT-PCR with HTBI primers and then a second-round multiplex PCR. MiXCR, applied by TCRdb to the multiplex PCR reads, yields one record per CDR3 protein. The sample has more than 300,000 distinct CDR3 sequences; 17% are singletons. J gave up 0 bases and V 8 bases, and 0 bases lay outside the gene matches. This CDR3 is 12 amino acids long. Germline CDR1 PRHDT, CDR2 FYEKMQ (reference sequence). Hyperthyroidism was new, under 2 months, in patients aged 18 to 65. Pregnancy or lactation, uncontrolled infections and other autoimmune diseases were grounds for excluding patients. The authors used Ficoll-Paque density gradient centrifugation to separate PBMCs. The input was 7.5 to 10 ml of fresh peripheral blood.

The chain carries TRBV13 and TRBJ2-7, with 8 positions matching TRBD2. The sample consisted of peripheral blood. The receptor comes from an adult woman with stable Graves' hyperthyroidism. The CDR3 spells CASAGGSYEQYF. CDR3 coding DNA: TGTGCCAGCGCGGGGGGCTCCTACGAGCAGTACTTC.